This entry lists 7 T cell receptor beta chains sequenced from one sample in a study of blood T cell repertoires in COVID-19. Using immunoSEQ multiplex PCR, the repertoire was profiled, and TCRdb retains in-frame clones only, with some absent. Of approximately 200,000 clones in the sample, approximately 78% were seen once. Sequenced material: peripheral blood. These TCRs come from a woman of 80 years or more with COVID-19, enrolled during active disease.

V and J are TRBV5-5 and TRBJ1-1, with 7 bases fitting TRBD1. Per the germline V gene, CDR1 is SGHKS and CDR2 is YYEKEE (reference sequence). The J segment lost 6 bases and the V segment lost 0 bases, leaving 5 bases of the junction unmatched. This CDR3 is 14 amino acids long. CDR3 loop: CASSLGRQGPEAFF. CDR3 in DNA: TGTGCCAGCAGCTTGGGGCGACAGGGCCCTGAAGCTTTCTTT.

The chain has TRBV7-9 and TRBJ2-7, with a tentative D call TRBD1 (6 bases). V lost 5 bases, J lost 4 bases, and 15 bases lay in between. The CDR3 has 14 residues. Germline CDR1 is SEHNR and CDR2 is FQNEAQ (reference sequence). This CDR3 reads CASSLTGPIYEQYF. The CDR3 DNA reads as TGTGCCAGCAGCCTGACAGGCCCCATTTACGAGCAGTACTTC.

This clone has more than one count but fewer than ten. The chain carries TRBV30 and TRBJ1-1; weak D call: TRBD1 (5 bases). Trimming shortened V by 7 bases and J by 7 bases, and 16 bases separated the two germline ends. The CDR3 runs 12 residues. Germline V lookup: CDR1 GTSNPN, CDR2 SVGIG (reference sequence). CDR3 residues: CASDAGGSEAFF. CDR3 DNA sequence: TGTGCCTCGGATGCGGGGGGAAGTGAAGCTTTCTTT.

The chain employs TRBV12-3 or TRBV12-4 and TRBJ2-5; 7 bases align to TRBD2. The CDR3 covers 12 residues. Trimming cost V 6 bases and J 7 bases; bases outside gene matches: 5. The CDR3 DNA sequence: TGTGCCAGCAGATTTGGGGGGGGGACCCAGTACTTC. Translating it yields CASRFGGGTQYF.

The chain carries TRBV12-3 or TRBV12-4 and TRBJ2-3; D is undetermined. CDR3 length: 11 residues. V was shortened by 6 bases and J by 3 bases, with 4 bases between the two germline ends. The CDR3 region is CASRATDTQYF. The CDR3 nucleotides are TGTGCCAGCAGAGCAACAGATACGCAGTATTTT.

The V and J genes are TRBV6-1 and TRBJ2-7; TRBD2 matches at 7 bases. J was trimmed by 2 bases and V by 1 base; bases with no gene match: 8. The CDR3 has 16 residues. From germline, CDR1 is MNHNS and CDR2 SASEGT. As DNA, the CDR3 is TGTGCCAGCAGTGAAGGGGCGGGGGTTTTAACCTACGAGCAGTACTTC. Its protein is CASSEGAGVLTYEQYF.

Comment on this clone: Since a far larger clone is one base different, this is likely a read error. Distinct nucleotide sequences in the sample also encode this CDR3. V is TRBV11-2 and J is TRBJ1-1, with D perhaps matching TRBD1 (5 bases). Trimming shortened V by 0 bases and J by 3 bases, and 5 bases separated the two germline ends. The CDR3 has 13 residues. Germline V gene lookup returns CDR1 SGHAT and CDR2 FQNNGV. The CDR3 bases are TGTGCCAGCAGCTTAGACAGGGACACTGAAGCTTTCTTT. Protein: CASSLDRDTEAFF.